One sample yielded the 12 T cell receptor beta chains listed below, sequenced in a study of identical twins. MiXCR was run by TCRdb on the 5' RACE reads, yielding one entry per CDR3 protein. The sample consists of some 300,000 distinct CDR3 sequences, around an eighth of them appearing once. These data also featured in a second study, about yellow fever vaccine responses in identical twins.

The material sequenced was CD8+ T cells sorted from blood. These receptors were collected from a woman aged 18-29 years in good health.

This chain connects TRBV28 to TRBJ1-5; D unresolved. Germline CDR1 and CDR2: MDHEN and SYDVKM. Trimming removed 6 bases from V and 7 bases from J, with 13 bases in between. The CDR3 is 13 residues long. CDR3: CASSSVDGQPQHF. The CDR3 DNA sequence: TGTGCCAGCAGCTCAGTGGACGGGCAGCCCCAGCATTTT.

V usage is TRBV2 and J usage is TRBJ2-3; 8 bases map to TRBD2. The germline V gene encodes CDR1 SNHLY and CDR2 FYNNEI. The V segment lost 2 bases and the J segment 1 base; nucleotides outside the gene matches: 2. The CDR3 covers 15 residues. The CDR3 protein is CASSERGGGTDTQYF. CDR3 nucleotides: TGTGCCAGCAGTGAACGGGGGGGCGGCACAGATACGCAGTATTTT.

V gene TRBV7-2 combines with J gene TRBJ2-7; 7 bases map to TRBD1. Per germline, CDR1 SGHTA and CDR2 FQGNSA. This CDR3 region has 14 residues. V gave up 5 bases and J gave up 3 bases; unmatched junction bases: 7. The CDR3 DNA reads as TGTGCCAGCAGCGAGAACAGGGGCTACTACGAGCAGTACTTC. This encodes CASSENRGYYEQYF.

This clonotype came up many times. The chain links TRBV12-3 or TRBV12-4 to TRBJ2-3; perhaps TRBD2 as D (5 bases). Trimming took 5 bases from V and 3 from J, leaving 12 bases between them. The CDR3 is 14 amino acids. CDR3 residues: CASSLYGLTDTQYF. As DNA, the CDR3 is TGTGCCAGCAGTCTTTACGGACTGACAGATACGCAGTATTTT.

This clonotype has more than one count but fewer than ten. The chain couples TRBV5-6 to TRBJ2-1, with 12 nucleotides matching TRBD1. The junction had 5 bases not matched to a gene; V was cut back by 3 bases and J by 4 bases. CDR1 is SGHDT, CDR2 YYEEEE, per germline. The length of the CDR3 is 16 residues. For the CDR3, the DNA is TGTGCCAGCAGCTATGGGACAGGGGGCAGGTACAATGAGCAGTTCTTC. It encodes CASSYGTGGRYNEQFF.

V and J are TRBV15 and TRBJ2-5; 9 bases map to TRBD2. This CDR3 has 17 amino acids. CDR1 and CDR2 (germline): LNHNV, YYDKDF (reference sequence). With V trimmed by 0 bases and J by 1 base, 6 bases remained unmatched. CDR3 amino acids: CATSRDSGLATQETQYF. The CDR3, as DNA: TGTGCCACCAGCAGAGATTCTGGACTAGCGACCCAAGAGACCCAGTACTTC.

The chain has TRBV20-1 and TRBJ1-2; 9 nucleotides line up with TRBD1. Unmatched junction bases numbered 17, after V lost 0 bases and J lost 3 bases. The CDR3 has 19 amino acids. The germline V gene encodes CDR1 DFQATT and CDR2 SNEGSKA (reference sequence). The chain's CDR3 is CSARDAMGQGLSADYGYTF. CDR3 coding DNA: TGCAGTGCTAGAGATGCGATGGGACAGGGTCTCAGCGCGGACTATGGCTACACCTTC.

V and J are TRBV2 and TRBJ2-1, with D hard to call. Germline-derived CDR1 and CDR2 are SNHLY and FYNNEI. This CDR3 spans 13 amino acids. Deletions cut 4 bases from V and 7 bases from J, with 11 bases between. CDR3 residues: CASSGRPRNEQFF. The CDR3 bases are TGTGCCAGCAGTGGTCGACCCAGGAATGAGCAGTTCTTC.

The CDR3 protein is CASSESGGRARNIQYF. CDR3 in DNA: TGCGCCAGCAGTGAGTCGGGAGGGCGTGCTCGAAACATTCAGTACTTC. The chain joins TRBV10-2 to TRBJ2-4, with TRBD2 matching 7 bases. Germline values: CDR1 WSHSY, CDR2 SAAADI. The CDR3 has 16 amino acids. V lost 0 bases and J lost 6; bases outside the gene matches: 8.

This clonotype has just a few counts. V is TRBV20-1 and J is TRBJ2-1, with D perhaps matching TRBD2 (6 bases). The V end was cut by 2 bases, the J end by 6 bases, with 26 bases between. The CDR3 consists of 18 residues. Germline lookup yields CDR1 DFQATT and CDR2 SNEGSKA (reference sequence). CDR3 DNA sequence: TGCAGTGCTAGATTCCCCCCGTTTCGGGGAGGAAATCGCAATGAGCAGTTCTTC. Protein product: CSARFPPFRGGNRNEQFF.

This clonotype was observed at least ten times. This chain links TRBV5-1 with TRBJ1-2, with 7 nucleotides matching TRBD1. V lost 1 base, J lost 5 bases, and 8 bases stayed unmatched. This CDR3 region has 15 residues. The germline V gene encodes CDR1 SGHRS and CDR2 YFSETQ. The CDR3 sequence is CASSLTGELLYGYTF. The CDR3 DNA is TGCGCCAGCAGCTTGACAGGGGAATTGCTTTATGGCTACACCTTC.

This clonotype was observed many times. V usage is TRBV9 and J usage is TRBJ1-1, with D maybe TRBD1 (6 bases). The germline V gene encodes CDR1 SGDLS and CDR2 YYNGEE. CDR3 size: 14 residues. Trimming left V 0 bases short and J 2 bases short, with 8 bases between. The chain's CDR3 is CASSVGTANTEAFF. DNA for the CDR3: TGTGCCAGCAGCGTAGGGACAGCTAACACTGAAGCTTTCTTT.